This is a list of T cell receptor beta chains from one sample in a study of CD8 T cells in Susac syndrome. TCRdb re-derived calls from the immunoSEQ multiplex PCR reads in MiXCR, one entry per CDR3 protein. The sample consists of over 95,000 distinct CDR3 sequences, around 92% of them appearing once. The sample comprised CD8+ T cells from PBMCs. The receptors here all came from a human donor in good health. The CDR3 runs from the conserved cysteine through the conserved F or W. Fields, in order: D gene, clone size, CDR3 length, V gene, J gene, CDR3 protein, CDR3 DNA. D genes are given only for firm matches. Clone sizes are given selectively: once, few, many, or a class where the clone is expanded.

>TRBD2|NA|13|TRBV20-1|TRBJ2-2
CSAGGTSAGELFF
TGCAGTGCGGGGGGGACTAGCGCCGGGGAGCTGTTTTTT
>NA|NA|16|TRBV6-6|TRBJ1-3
CASSSYTISSGNTIYF
TGTGCCAGCAGCTCCTACACCATAAGCTCTGGAAACACCATATATTTT
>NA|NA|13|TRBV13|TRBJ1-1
CASSFSEGTEAFF
TGTGCCAGCAGCTTTTCGGAGGGCACTGAAGCTTTCTTT
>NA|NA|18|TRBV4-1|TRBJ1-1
CASSQQGGQKGWNTEAFF
TGCGCCAGCAGCCAGCAGGGAGGGCAAAAGGGTTGGAACACTGAAGCTTTCTTT
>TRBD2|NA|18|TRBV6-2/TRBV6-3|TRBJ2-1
CASRPLHRLAGGHGGQFF
TGTGCCAGCAGACCCCTCCATCGCCTAGCGGGCGGTCATGGAGGGCAGTTCTTC
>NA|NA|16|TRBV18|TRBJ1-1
CASSNSVGGANTEAFF
TGTGCCAGCTCTAATTCAGTTGGGGGCGCAAACACTGAAGCTTTCTTT
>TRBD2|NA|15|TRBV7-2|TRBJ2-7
CASSLGSGASYEQYF
TGTGCCAGCAGCTTAGGTAGCGGGGCCTCCTACGAGCAGTACTTC
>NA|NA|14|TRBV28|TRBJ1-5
CASSSGQINQPQHF
TGTGCCAGCAGCTCCGGACAGATCAATCAGCCCCAGCATTTT
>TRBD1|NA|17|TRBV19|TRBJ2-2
CASSTHNPTGATGELFF
TGTGCCAGTAGTACTCATAACCCGACAGGGGCCACCGGGGAGCTGTTTTTT
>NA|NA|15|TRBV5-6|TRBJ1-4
CASSRDNPEGEKLFF
TGTGCCAGCAGCCGTGACAACCCCGAGGGTGAAAAACTGTTTTTT
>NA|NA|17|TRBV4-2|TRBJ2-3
CASSQDSWTSSTDTQYF
TGTGCCAGCAGCCAAGATTCCTGGACATCTAGCACAGATACGCAGTATTTT
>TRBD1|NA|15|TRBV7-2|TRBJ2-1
CASSFGTEKYYEQFF
TGTGCCAGCAGCTTCGGGACAGAGAAATACTATGAGCAGTTCTTC
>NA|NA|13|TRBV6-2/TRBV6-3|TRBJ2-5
CASSYSAPDTTYF
TGTGCCAGCAGTTACTCTGCTCCGGACACGACGTACTTC
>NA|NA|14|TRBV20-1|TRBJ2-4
CSARGGGLSYIQYF
TGCAGTGCTAGAGGGGGGGGCCTCAGTTACATTCAGTACTTC
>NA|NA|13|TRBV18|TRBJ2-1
CASSPDTGGEQFF
TGTGCCAGCTCACCAGATACCGGGGGTGAGCAGTTCTTC
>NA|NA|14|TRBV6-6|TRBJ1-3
CASSTGGSGNTIYF
TGTGCCAGCAGTACAGGAGGCTCTGGAAACACCATATATTTT
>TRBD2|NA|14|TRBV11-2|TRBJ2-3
CASSLPGTSGGPYF
TGTGCCAGCAGCTTACCGGGGACTAGCGGGGGGCCATATTTT
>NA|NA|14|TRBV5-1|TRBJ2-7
CASSLQGARGEQYF
TGCGCCAGCAGCTTGCAGGGGGCGCGGGGGGAGCAGTACTTC
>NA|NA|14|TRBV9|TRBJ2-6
CASSAGQRANVLTF
TGTGCCAGCAGCGCGGGCCAGCGGGCCAACGTCCTGACTTTC
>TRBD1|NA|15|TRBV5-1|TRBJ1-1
CASSPAGQQNTEAFF
TGCGCCAGCAGCCCGGCGGGACAGCAGAACACTGAAGCTTTCTTT
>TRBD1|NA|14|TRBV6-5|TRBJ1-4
CASNPGGSYEKLFF
TGTGCCAGCAATCCAGGGGGCAGTTATGAAAAACTGTTTTTT
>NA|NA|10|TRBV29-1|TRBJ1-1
CSVQRTEAFF
TGCAGCGTCCAAAGGACTGAAGCTTTCTTT
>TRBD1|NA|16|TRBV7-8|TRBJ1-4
CASSLPRRRGLEKLFF
TGTGCCAGCAGCTTACCCCGACGCAGGGGGCTCGAAAAACTGTTTTTT
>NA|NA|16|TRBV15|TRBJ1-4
CATSRSGVTGHEKLFF
TGTGCCACCAGCAGATCCGGAGTTACAGGTCATGAAAAACTGTTTTTT
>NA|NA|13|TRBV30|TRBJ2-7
CAWNRQPGSEQYF
TGTGCCTGGAATCGTCAACCGGGGTCCGAGCAGTACTTC
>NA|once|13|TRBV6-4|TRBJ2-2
CASSPSDTGELFF
TGTGCCAGCAGTCCCTCCGACACCGGGGAGCTGTTTTTT
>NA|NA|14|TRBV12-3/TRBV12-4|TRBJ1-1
CASSLAGGYTEAFF
TGTGCCAGCAGTTTAGCAGGGGGGTACACTGAAGCTTTCTTT
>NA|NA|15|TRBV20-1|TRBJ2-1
CSARDAFRDRLEQFF
TGCAGTGCTAGAGACGCATTTCGGGACCGGTTGGAGCAGTTCTTC
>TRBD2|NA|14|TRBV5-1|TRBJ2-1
CASSFSGGLSTQFF
TGCGCCAGCAGCTTCAGCGGGGGCCTTTCCACGCAGTTCTTC
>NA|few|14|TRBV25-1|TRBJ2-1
CASRGVLESNEQFF
TGTGCCAGCAGAGGGGTACTTGAGAGCAATGAGCAGTTCTTC
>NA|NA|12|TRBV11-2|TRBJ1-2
CASTYGEEGYTF
TGTGCCAGCACCTACGGGGAGGAGGGCTACACCTTC
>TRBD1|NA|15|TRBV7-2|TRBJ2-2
CASSQDRANTGELFF
TGTGCCAGCAGCCAGGACAGGGCGAACACCGGGGAGCTGTTTTTT
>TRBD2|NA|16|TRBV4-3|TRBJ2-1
CASSQQLAGGYNEQFF
TGCGCCAGCAGCCAGCAACTAGCGGGGGGATACAATGAGCAGTTCTTC
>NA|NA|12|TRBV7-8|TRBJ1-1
CASSPQGSEAFF
TGTGCCAGCAGCCCACAGGGTTCTGAAGCTTTCTTT
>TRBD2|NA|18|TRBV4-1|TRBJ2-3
CASSQDYSGREGTDTQYF
TGCGCCAGCAGCCAAGATTACAGCGGGAGGGAAGGCACAGATACGCAGTATTTT
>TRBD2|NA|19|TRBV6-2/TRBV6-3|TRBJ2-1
CASSYSGLAGGRSYNEQFF
TGTGCCAGCAGTTACTCAGGACTAGCGGGAGGGCGGTCCTACAATGAGCAGTTCTTC
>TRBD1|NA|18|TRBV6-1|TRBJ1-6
CASSEALRHAGGNSPLHF
TGTGCCAGCAGTGAAGCTCTCCGTCACGCAGGGGGTAATTCACCCCTCCACTTT
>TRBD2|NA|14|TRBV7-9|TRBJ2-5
CASSGGPAGETQYF
TGTGCCAGCAGCGGAGGGCCAGCGGGGGAGACCCAGTACTTC
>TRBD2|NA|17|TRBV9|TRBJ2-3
CASSLGGSGGITDTQYF
TGTGCCAGCAGCCTAGGGGGTAGCGGGGGCATCACAGATACGCAGTATTTT
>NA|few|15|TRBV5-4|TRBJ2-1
CASSLVGDPYNEQFF
TGTGCCAGCAGCTTGGTCGGGGATCCCTACAATGAGCAGTTCTTC
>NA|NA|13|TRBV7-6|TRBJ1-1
CASSWGPNTEAFF
TGTGCCAGCAGCTGGGGCCCGAACACTGAAGCTTTCTTT
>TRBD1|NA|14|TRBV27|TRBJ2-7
CASRAGTGKGEQYF
TGTGCCAGCAGGGCCGGGACAGGGAAAGGCGAGCAGTACTTC
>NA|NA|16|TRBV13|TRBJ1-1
CASSQGRRVADTEAFF
TGTGCCAGCAGCCAGGGACGGCGGGTCGCGGACACTGAAGCTTTCTTT
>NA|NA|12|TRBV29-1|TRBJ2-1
CSGGTGGREQFF
TGCAGCGGCGGGACCGGCGGTCGTGAGCAGTTCTTC
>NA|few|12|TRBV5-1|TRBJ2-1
CASSPTTDEQFF
TGCGCCAGCAGCCCAACTACAGATGAGCAGTTCTTC
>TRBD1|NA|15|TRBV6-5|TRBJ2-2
CASRTGTGYPGELFF
TGTGCCAGCAGAACCGGGACAGGGTATCCCGGGGAGCTGTTTTTT